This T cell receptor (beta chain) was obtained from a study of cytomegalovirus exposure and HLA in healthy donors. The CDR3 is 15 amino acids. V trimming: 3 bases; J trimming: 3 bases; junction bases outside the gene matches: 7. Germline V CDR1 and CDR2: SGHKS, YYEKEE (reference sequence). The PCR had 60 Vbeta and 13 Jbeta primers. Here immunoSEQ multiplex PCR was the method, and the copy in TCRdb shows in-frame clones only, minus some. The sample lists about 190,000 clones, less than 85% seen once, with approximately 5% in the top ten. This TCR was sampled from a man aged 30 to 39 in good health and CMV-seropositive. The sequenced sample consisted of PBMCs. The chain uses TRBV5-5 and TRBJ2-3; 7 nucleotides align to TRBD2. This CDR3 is CASSWGGVGTDTQYF. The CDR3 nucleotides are TGTGCCAGCAGCTGGGGGGGGGTTGGGACAGATACGCAGTATTTT.